The next 26 T cell receptor beta chains were all read from a single sample in a study of shared T cell receptors in the human thymus. Libraries were prepared by immunoSEQ multiplex PCR; TCRdb keeps only in-frame clonotypes and omits some of them. This repertoire shows around 730,000 clones, 80% to 90% found once; its top ten account for 0.008% to 0.011%. These data also formed part of another study, on human thymus T cells.

Sequenced material: thymocytes. Receptors originate from a girl under three years old with a congenital heart defect.

The chain couples TRBV5-5 to TRBJ2-1; 8 bases agree with TRBD2. V gave up 4 bases and J gave up 4 bases; unmatched junction bases: 7. This CDR3 is built from 15 residues. The germline gives CDR1 SGHKS, CDR2 YYEKEE (reference sequence). CDR3 in amino acids: CASSPAGVLYNEQFF. CDR3 nucleotides: TGTGCCAGCAGCCCAGCGGGGGTGCTGTACAATGAGCAGTTCTTC.

V is TRBV20-1 and J is TRBJ2-2, with D maybe TRBD1 (6 bases). Germline assignment: CDR1 DFQATT and CDR2 SNEGSKA (reference sequence). V was pared by 4 bases and J by 7 bases, with 7 bases between. The CDR3 contains 11 residues. This CDR3 reads CSATGDGELFF. The CDR3 coding sequence is TGCAGTGCTACAGGGGACGGGGAGCTGTTTTTT.

This chain uses TRBV10-3 with TRBJ2-5; 13 bases match TRBD2. The CDR3 has 17 amino acids. J lost 5 bases, V lost 6 bases, and 12 bases had no gene match. Germline CDR1 reads ENHRY; CDR2 reads SYGVKD. CDR3: CAIRGTSGGAAFETQYF. The CDR3 nucleotides are TGTGCCATCAGAGGCACTAGCGGGGGGGCCGCTTTTGAGACCCAGTACTTC.

The V and J genes are TRBV18 and TRBJ1-4; D may be TRBD1 (5 bases). Trimming stripped 1 base from V and 8 bases from J, with 14 bases between. CDR3 length equals 15 residues. CDR1 is KGHSH, CDR2 LQKENI, per germline. CDR3 loop: CASSPRALRGEKLFF. CDR3 DNA sequence: TGTGCCAGCTCACCACGGGCCCTTAGGGGCGAAAAACTGTTTTTT.

V usage is TRBV4-1 and J usage is TRBJ1-2; D is ambiguous. The CDR3 loop spans 15 amino acids. The germline V and J ends were trimmed by 1 base and 7 bases, with 16 bases remaining between them. Germline CDR1 reads MGHRA; CDR2 reads YSYEKL. The CDR3 DNA follows: TGCGCCAGCAGCCAAGCCGTCGGAGGTTTGGGTGGCTACACCTTC. Its protein product is CASSQAVGGLGGYTF.

V is TRBV29-1 and J is TRBJ1-1; D gene unclear. The CDR3 sequence is 12 residues long. Trimming cost V 7 bases and J 6 bases, with 15 bases left between them. Germline CDR1 reads SQVTM; CDR2 reads ANQGSEA. CDR3 sequence (DNA): TGCAGCGCTGCCTCGGTCTCGTCTGAAGCTTTCTTT. It encodes CSAASVSSEAFF.

The V gene is TRBV14, the J gene TRBJ2-1; no reliable D call. The CDR3 is 16 residues long. Trimming pared 1 base from V and 3 bases from J, leaving 13 bases between. Germline CDR1 reads SGHDN; CDR2 reads FVKESK. CDR3 in amino acids: CASSQAYSPYYNEQFF. In DNA, the CDR3 is TGTGCCAGCAGCCAAGCGTACAGCCCATACTACAATGAGCAGTTCTTC.

This chain uses TRBV7-9 with TRBJ2-3, with a weak D call TRBD1 (6 bases). Germline lookup yields CDR1 SEHNR and CDR2 FQNEAQ (reference sequence). The V end was cut by 1 base, the J end by 1 base, with 15 bases between. The CDR3 loop spans 17 amino acids. The chain's CDR3 is CASSLEVGKGGTDTQYF. CDR3 nucleotides: TGTGCCAGCAGCTTAGAGGTGGGGAAGGGGGGCACAGATACGCAGTATTTT.

The chain recombines TRBV14 with TRBJ2-5, with a tentative D call TRBD1 (6 bases). Trimming took off 1 base at V and 3 bases at J, with 12 bases between the two ends. This CDR3 spans 15 amino acids. Germline CDR1 is SGHDN and CDR2 is FVKESK. CDR3 region: CASSQVSSGEETQYF. In DNA, the CDR3 is TGTGCCAGCAGCCAAGTATCATCAGGGGAAGAGACCCAGTACTTC.

The V call is TRBV11-2, the J call TRBJ2-3; D gene uncertain. This CDR3 spans 17 amino acids. Trimming removed 1 base at V and 2 bases at J, with 16 bases between. Germline V gene data show CDR1 as SGHAT and CDR2 as FQNNGV. The CDR3 region is CASSLGPRYVHTDTQYF. For the CDR3, the DNA is TGTGCCAGCAGCTTAGGGCCGAGGTACGTGCACACAGATACGCAGTATTTT.

The chain is built from TRBV5-6 and TRBJ2-2; D remains ambiguous. CDR1 is SGHDT, CDR2 YYEEEE, per germline. This CDR3 is built from 11 residues. The V end lost 7 bases, the J end lost 7 bases, and 8 bases lay between the germline ends. The CDR3 loop reads CASAADGELFF. The CDR3 nucleotides are TGTGCCAGCGCGGCCGACGGGGAGCTGTTTTTT.

V usage is TRBV7-2 and J usage is TRBJ2-3, with D possibly TRBD2 on 7 matching bases. CDR1 and CDR2 (germline): SGHTA, FQGNSA. This CDR3 spans 14 amino acids. Trimming took off 3 bases at V and 3 bases at J, with 10 bases between the two ends. CDR3 loop: CASSFRGATDTQYF. The CDR3 DNA is TGTGCCAGCAGCTTCCGGGGGGCAACAGATACGCAGTATTTT.

This clone occurred a few times. The chain combines TRBV5-6 with TRBJ2-7, with 8 positions matching TRBD1. After removal of 1 base from V and 6 bases from J, the junction contained 12 bases not matched to a gene. Per the germline V gene, CDR1 is SGHDT and CDR2 is YYEEEE. The CDR3 covers 16 residues. The CDR3: CASSLTYTDRDCEQYF. Written as DNA, the CDR3 is TGTGCCAGCAGCTTGACCTACACGGACAGGGATTGCGAGCAGTACTTC.

This chain joins TRBV5-1 and TRBJ2-2, with 11 nucleotides matching TRBD2. The CDR3 is 18 residues long. Trimming took 0 bases from V and 4 from J; bases not matched to a gene: 8. Germline CDR1 and CDR2: SGHRS and YFSETQ. Written as DNA, the CDR3 is TGCGCCAGCAGCTTGGGTCACCTAGCGGGGGGTAGCACCGGGGAGCTGTTTTTT. The encoded protein is CASSLGHLAGGSTGELFF.

This clone has only a few counts. The same CDR3 also results from other DNA sequences found in this sample. This chain connects TRBV9 to TRBJ2-1; 8 bases align to TRBD2. Germline V gene data show CDR1 as SGDLS and CDR2 as YYNGEE. Germline trimming cut 4 bases from V and 1 base from J; bases unmatched to any gene: 4. This CDR3 contains 15 residues. CDR3 sequence (DNA): TGTGCCAGCAGCCCCGGGGGGGCTTCCTACAATGAGCAGTTCTTC. This gives the protein CASSPGGASYNEQFF.

The rearrangement uses TRBV2 and TRBJ1-5; 10 bases match TRBD1. The length of the CDR3 is 15 residues. Germline CDR1 and CDR2: SNHLY and FYNNEI. The J segment lost 8 bases and the V segment lost 7 bases, leaving 11 bases of the junction unmatched. The CDR3 loop reads CASTAGTGEGEPQHF. The CDR3 DNA sequence: TGTGCCAGCACCGCCGGGACAGGGGAAGGAGAGCCCCAGCATTTT. Filled out from reference TRBV2 and TRBJ1-5, the complete variable domain reads EPEVTQTPSHQVTQMGQEVILRCVPISNHLYFYWYRQILGQKVEFLVSFYNNEISEKSEIFDDQFSVERPDGSNFTLKIRSTKLEDSAMYFCASTAGTGEGEPQHFGDGTRLSIL.

The sample holds one count of this clone. At one end the junction does not follow the germline gene, possibly because of a read error. The rearrangement joins TRBV27 to TRBJ2-1; D gene unclear. The CDR3 covers 13 residues. Germline-derived CDR1 and CDR2 are MNHEY and SMNVEV (reference sequence). The CDR3 reads CASRLTLATEQFF. The DNA for the CDR3 is TGTGCCAGCCGTTTAACGCTGGCCACTGAGCAGTTCTTC.

V and J are TRBV6-1 and TRBJ1-2, with D possibly being TRBD1 (5 bases). CDR1 and CDR2 from the germline V gene are MNHNS and SASEGT. The CDR3 is 16 amino acids. V was clipped by 2 bases and J by 8 bases, with 21 bases between them. The CDR3 sequence is CASSERSGFTIGGYTF. CDR3 DNA sequence: TGTGCCAGCAGTGAACGGTCAGGGTTTACAATAGGAGGCTACACCTTC.

The chain combines TRBV25-1 with TRBJ2-1; TRBD2 aligns across 7 bases. J lost 2 bases, V lost 6 bases, and 7 bases had no gene match. CDR1 is MGHDK, CDR2 SYGVNS, per germline. The CDR3 runs 15 residues. CDR3 bases: TGTGCCAGCAGAGCTACCCGGGGGGCCTACAATGAGCAGTTCTTC. Amino acid sequence: CASRATRGAYNEQFF.

The table lists this clone with a few counts. CDR3 coding DNA: TGTGCCAGCAGTTTATTCCCAGCGGGAGGGGAAAACACCATATATTTT. Protein product: CASSLFPAGGENTIYF. The chain uses TRBV28 and TRBJ1-3; a possible D gene is TRBD1 (5 bases). From germline, CDR1 is MDHEN and CDR2 SYDVKM. The CDR3 totals 16 residues. Deletions cut 1 base from V and 6 bases from J, with 16 bases between.

This clone was counted between two and nine times. The V call is TRBV7-6, the J call TRBJ1-6; D is perhaps TRBD1 (6 bases). CDR1 and CDR2 (germline): SGHVS, FNYEAQ. The CDR3 contains 14 residues. The V and J ends lost 3 bases and 7 bases respectively, with 10 bases between them. The CDR3 DNA is TGTGCCAGCAGCTTTGGGGGGGCGAATTCACCCCTCCACTTT. The encoded protein is CASSFGGANSPLHF.

This chain joins TRBV18 and TRBJ1-2; possible D gene TRBD1, 5 bases. Germline assignment: CDR1 KGHSH and CDR2 LQKENI. CDR3 length: 22 amino acids. Trimming removed 3 bases at V and 4 bases at J, with 36 bases between. The CDR3 DNA reads TGTGCCAGCTCACCGCATCCCCGGCACAGGACTAAAGGAGTAACCACCGGCTATGGCTACACCTTC. Its protein product is CASSPHPRHRTKGVTTGYGYTF.

This clone was observed a few times. The chain uses TRBV6-5 and TRBJ1-2, with D unresolved. The CDR3 covers 15 residues. V shed 4 bases and J shed 5 bases, with 17 bases lying between them. The germline CDR1 and CDR2 sequences are MNHEY and SVGAGI. Here the CDR3 reads CASSWRSSDPYGYTF. The CDR3 nucleotides are TGTGCCAGCAGTTGGAGGTCCTCCGACCCTTATGGCTACACCTTC.

The chain has TRBV19 and TRBJ2-7; weak D call: TRBD2 (5 bases). V lost 1 base, J lost 1 base, and 8 bases lay in between. This CDR3 comprises 14 residues. From germline, CDR1 is LNHDA and CDR2 SQIVND (reference sequence). CDR3 sequence (DNA): TGTGCCAGTAGTATAGGGGAGAGGTCCTACGAGCAGTACTTC. Its translation: CASSIGERSYEQYF. Supplemented by reference TRBV19 and TRBJ2-7, the full variable domain reads DGGITQSPKYLFRKEGQNVTLSCEQNLNHDAMYWYRQDPGQGLRLIYYSQIVNDFQKGDIAEGYSVSREKKESFPLTVTSAQKNPTAFYLCASSIGERSYEQYFGPGTRLTVT.

V and J are TRBV4-1 and TRBJ1-1; D is undetermined. CDR1 is MGHRA and CDR2 is YSYEKL in the germline V gene. The CDR3 runs 17 residues. With 1 base removed from V and 0 bases from J, the gap between germline ends came to 15 bases. This CDR3 is CASSQVRGWSMNTEAFF. The CDR3 bases are TGCGCCAGCAGCCAAGTTAGAGGCTGGTCAATGAACACTGAAGCTTTCTTT.

J is TRBJ2-7 and V is TRBV6-5; possible D gene TRBD1, 5 bases. V gave up 6 bases and J gave up 6 bases, with 12 bases separating them. CDR1 and CDR2 (germline): MNHEY, SVGAGI. The CDR3 has 12 amino acids. The CDR3 spells CASSFSRGEQYF. The CDR3 coding sequence is TGTGCCAGCAGCTTTTCAAGGGGCGAGCAGTACTTC.